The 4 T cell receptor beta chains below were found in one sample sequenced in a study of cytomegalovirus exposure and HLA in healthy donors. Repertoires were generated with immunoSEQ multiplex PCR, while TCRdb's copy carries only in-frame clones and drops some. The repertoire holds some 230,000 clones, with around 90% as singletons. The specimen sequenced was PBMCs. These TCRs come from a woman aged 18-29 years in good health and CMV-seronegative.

The CDR3 here is CASSLFGTQYF. The CDR3, as DNA: TGTGCCAGCAGCCTTTTCGGTACGCAGTATTTT. This sequence joins TRBV27 and TRBJ2-3; D unresolved. V was cut by 6 bases and J by 8 bases, with 9 bases left in between. Germline V lookup: CDR1 MNHEY, CDR2 SMNVEV (reference sequence). The CDR3 extends over 11 amino acids.

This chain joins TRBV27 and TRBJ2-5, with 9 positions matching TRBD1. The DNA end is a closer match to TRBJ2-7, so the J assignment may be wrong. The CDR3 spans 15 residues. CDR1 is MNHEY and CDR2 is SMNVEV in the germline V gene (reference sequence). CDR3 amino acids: CASTRRTGDAHEQYF. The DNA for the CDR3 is TGTGCCAGCACCCGCCGGACAGGGGATGCCCACGAGCAGTACTTC.

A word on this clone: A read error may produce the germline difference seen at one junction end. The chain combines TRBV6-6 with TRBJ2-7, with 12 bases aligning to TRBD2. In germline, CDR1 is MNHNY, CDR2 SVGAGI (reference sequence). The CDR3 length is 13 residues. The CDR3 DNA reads TGTGCCAGCAGTTACGCCCCGGGACTAGCGGGCCCCTTC. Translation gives CASSYAPGLAGPF.

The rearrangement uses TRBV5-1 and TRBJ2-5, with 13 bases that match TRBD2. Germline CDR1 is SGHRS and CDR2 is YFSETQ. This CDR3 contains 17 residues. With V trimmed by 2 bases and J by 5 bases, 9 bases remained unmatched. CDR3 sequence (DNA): TGCGCCAGCAGCTTTAGTGGAACTAGCGGGAGGGCGGAGACCCAGTACTTC. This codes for CASSFSGTSGRAETQYF.